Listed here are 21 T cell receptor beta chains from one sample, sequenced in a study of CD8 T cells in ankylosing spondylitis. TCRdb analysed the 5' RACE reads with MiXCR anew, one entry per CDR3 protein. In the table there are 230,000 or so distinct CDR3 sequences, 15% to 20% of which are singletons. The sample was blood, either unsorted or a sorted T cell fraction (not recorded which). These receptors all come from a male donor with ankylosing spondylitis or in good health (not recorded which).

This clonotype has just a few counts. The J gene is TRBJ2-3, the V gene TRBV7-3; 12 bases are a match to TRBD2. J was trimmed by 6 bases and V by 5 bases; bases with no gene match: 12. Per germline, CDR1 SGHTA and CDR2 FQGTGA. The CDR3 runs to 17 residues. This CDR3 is CASSPGLAGTLWDTQYF. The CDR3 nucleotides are TGTGCCAGCAGCCCCGGACTAGCGGGGACTTTGTGGGATACGCAGTATTTT. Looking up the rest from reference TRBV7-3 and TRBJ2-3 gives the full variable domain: GAGVSQTPSNKVTEKGKYVELRCDPISGHTALYWYRQSLGQGPEFLIYFQGTGAADDSGLPNDRFFAVRPEGSVSTLKIQRTERGDSAVYLCASSPGLAGTLWDTQYFGPGTRLTVL.

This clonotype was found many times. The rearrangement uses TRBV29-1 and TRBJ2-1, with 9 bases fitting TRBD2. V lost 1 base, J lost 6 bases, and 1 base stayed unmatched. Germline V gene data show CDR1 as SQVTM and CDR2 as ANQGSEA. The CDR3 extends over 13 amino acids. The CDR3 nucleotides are TGCAGCGTTGAAGGACTAGCGGTCAATGAGCAGTTCTTC. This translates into CSVEGLAVNEQFF.

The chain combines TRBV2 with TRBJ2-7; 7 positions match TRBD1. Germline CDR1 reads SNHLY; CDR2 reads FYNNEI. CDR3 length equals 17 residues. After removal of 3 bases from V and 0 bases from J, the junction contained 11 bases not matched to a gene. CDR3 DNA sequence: TGTGCCAGCAGTGACCAAGGACAGGTGATGGGCTCCTACGAGCAGTACTTC. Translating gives CASSDQGQVMGSYEQYF.

The CDR3 spells CASSGDSTLDEQFF. The CDR3 coding sequence is TGTGCCAGCAGTGGGGACAGCACCTTAGATGAGCAGTTCTTC. The V gene is TRBV6-2 or TRBV6-3, the J gene TRBJ2-1; TRBD1 matches at 7 bases. This CDR3 contains 14 residues. V dropped 5 bases and J dropped 8; count of bases not matched to a gene: 9. The germline CDR1 and CDR2 sequences are MNHEY and SVGEGT.

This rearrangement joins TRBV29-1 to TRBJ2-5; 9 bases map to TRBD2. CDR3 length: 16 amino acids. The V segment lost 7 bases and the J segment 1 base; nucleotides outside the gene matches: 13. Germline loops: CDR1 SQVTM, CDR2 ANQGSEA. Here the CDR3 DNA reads TGCAGCGCCCAACGTGGGCTAGCGGGGTTCCAAGAGACCCAGTACTTC. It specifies CSAQRGLAGFQETQYF.

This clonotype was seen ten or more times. The CDR3 sequence is CASSDRDRSFINYGYTF. The DNA for the CDR3 is TGTGCCAGCAGTGACCGGGACAGGAGTTTTATTAACTATGGCTACACCTTC. This chain joins TRBV12-3 or TRBV12-4 and TRBJ1-2, with TRBD1 matching 8 bases. CDR3 length equals 17 residues. V was pared by 5 bases and J by 1 base, with 12 bases of the junction left unmatched.

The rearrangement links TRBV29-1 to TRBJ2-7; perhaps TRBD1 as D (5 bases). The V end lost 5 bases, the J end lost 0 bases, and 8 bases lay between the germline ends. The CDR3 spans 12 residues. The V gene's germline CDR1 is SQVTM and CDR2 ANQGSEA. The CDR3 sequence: CSVTTDSYEQYF. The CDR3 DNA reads TGCAGCGTTACGACAGACTCCTACGAGCAGTACTTC.

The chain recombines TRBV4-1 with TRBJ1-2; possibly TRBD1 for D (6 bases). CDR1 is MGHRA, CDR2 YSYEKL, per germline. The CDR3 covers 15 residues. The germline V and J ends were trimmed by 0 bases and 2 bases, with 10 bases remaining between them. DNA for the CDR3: TGCGCCAGCAGCCAAGAAAACAGGGAGAACTATGGCTACACCTTC. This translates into CASSQENRENYGYTF.

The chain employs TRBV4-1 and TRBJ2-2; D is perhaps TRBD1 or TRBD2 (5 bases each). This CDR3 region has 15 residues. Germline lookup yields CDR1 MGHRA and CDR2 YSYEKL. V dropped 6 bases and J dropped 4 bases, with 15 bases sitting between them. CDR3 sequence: CASRPLGELTGELFF. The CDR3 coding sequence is TGCGCCAGCAGGCCATTGGGGGAGCTCACCGGGGAGCTGTTTTTT.

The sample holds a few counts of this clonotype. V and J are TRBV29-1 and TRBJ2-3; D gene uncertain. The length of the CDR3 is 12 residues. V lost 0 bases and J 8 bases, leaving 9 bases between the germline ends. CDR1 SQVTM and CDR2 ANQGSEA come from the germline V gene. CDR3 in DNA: TGCAGCGTTGAAGAATTGACTGGTACGCAGTATTTT. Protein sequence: CSVEELTGTQYF.

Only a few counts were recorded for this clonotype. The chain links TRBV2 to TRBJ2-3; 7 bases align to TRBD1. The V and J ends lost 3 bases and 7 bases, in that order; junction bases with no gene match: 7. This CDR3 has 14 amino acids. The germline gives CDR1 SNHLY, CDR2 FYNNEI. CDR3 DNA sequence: TGTGCCAGCAGTGAGGGTTACAGGGGCTATACGCAGTATTTT. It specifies CASSEGYRGYTQYF.

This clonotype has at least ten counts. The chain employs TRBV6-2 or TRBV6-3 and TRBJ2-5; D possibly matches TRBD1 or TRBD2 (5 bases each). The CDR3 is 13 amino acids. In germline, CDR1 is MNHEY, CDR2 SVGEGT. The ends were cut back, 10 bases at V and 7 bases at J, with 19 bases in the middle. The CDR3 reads CATTSGRSGTQYF. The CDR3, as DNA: TGTGCCACAACCTCGGGACGCTCAGGGACCCAGTACTTC.

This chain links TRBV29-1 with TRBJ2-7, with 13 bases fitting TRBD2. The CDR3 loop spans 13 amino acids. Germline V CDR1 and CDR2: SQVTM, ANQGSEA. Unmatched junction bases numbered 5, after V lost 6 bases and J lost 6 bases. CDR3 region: CSVLAGGPAEQYF. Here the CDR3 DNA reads TGCAGCGTACTAGCGGGAGGGCCGGCCGAGCAGTACTTC.

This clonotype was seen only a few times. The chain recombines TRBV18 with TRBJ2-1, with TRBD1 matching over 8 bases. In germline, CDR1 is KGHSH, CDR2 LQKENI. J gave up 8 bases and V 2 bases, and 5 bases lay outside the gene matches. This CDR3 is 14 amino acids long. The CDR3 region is CASSPFDRGDEQFF. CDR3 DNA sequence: TGTGCCAGCTCACCATTTGACAGGGGCGATGAGCAGTTCTTC. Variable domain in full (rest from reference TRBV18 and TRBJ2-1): NAGVMQNPRHLVRRRGQEARLRCSPMKGHSHVYWYRQLPEEGLKFMVYLQKENIIDESGMPKERFSAEFPKEGPSILRIQQVVRGDSAAYFCASSPFDRGDEQFFGPGTRLTVL.

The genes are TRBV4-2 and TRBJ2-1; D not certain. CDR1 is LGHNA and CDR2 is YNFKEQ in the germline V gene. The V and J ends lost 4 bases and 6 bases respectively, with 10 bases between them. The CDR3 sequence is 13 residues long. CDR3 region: CASSPPPGNEQFF. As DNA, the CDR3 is TGTGCCAGCAGCCCTCCTCCCGGCAATGAGCAGTTCTTC.

Here the CDR3 reads CASSVGEYEQYF. CDR3 in DNA: TGTGCCAGCAGTGTAGGGGAGTACGAGCAGTACTTC. The rearrangement links TRBV6-1 to TRBJ2-7; D possibly uses TRBD1 or TRBD2 (5 bases each). Germline CDR1 is MNHNS and CDR2 is SASEGT. Trimming left V 4 bases short and J 4 bases short, with 8 bases between. The CDR3 consists of 12 residues.

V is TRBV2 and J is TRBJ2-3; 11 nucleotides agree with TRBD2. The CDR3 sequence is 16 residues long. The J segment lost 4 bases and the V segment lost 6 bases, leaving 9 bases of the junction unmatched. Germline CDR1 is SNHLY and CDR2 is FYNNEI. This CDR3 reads CASSLPGLADADTQYF. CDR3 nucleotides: TGTGCCAGCAGCTTACCGGGACTAGCGGACGCAGATACGCAGTATTTT.

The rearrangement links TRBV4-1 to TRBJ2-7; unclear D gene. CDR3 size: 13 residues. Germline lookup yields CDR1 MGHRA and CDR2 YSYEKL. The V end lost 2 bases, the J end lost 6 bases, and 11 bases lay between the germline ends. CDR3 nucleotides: TGCGCCAGCAGCCAACTTCAGACCGCCGAGCAGTACTTC. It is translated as CASSQLQTAEQYF.

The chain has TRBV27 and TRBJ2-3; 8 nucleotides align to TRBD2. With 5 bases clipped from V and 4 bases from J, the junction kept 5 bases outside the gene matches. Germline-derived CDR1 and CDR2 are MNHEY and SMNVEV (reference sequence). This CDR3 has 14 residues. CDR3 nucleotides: TGTGCCAGCAGTCCGGGACTAGGGGCAGATACGCAGTATTTT. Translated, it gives CASSPGLGADTQYF.

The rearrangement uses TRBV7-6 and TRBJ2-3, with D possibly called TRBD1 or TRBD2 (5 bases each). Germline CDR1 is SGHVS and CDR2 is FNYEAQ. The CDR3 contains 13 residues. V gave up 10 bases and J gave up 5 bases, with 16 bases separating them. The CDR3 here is CAIRVRARDTQYF. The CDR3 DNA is TGTGCCATCAGGGTGAGGGCGAGAGATACGCAGTATTTT.

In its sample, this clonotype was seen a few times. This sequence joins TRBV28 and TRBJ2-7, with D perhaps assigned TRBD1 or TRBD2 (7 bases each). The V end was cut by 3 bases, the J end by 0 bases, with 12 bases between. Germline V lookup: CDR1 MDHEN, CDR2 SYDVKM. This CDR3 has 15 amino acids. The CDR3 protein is CASSFGGTDSYEQYF. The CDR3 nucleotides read TGTGCCAGCAGTTTCGGGGGGACAGACTCCTACGAGCAGTACTTC.